This entry is about one T cell receptor (beta chain). Germline V gives CDR1 SNHLY, CDR2 FYNNEI. The CDR3 is 20 residues long. The V and J ends lost 4 bases and 2 bases respectively, with 27 bases between them. Authors' processing steps: Researchers report that nucleated cell counts were estimated from reference gene primer amplification. Sequenced by immunoSEQ multiplex PCR; TCRdb stores in-frame clones only, minus some. For V, J and clone size, that table is used; D and trimming come from the DNA. The sample yields about 180,000 clones, roughly nine tenths seen once. These data originate in a study of blood T cell repertoires in COVID-19. The wider study: T cells, B-cell-depleted T cells, or PBMCs supplied cDNA or gDNA.

Sequences were obtained from peripheral blood. This chain joins TRBV2 and TRBJ1-5, with D uncertain. This receptor was taken from a man between 18 and 35 years old who had recovered from COVID-19. Here the CDR3 reads CASSGPPPGSITGGNQPQHF. CDR3 DNA sequence: TGTGCCAGCAGTGGCCCCCCCCCGGGATCAATAACGGGCGGCAATCAGCCCCAGCATTTT.